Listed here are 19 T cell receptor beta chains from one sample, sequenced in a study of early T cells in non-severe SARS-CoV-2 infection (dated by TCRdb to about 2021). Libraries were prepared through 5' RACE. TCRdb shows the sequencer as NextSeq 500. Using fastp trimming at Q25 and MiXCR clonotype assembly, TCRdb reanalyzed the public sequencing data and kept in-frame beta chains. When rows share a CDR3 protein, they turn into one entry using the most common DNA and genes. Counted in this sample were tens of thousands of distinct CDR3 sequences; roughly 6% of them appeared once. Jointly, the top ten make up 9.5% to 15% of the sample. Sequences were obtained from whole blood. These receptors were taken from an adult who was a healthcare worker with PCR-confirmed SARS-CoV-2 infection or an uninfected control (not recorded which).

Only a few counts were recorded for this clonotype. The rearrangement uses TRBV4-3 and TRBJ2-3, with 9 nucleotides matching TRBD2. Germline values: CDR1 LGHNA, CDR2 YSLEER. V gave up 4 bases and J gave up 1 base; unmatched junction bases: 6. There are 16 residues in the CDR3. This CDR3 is CASSLSSGGRTDTQYF. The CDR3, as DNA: TGCGCCAGCAGCCTTTCAAGCGGGGGGCGCACAGATACGCAGTATTTT.

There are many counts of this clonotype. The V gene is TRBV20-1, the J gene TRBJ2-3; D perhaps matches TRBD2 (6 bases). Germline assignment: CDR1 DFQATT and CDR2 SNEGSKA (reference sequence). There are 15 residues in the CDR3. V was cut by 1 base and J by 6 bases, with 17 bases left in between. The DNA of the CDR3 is TGCAGTGCTAGAGGGGACCGAGGGGAGGTCGATACGCAGTATTTT. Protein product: CSARGDRGEVDTQYF.

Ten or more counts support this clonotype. The CDR3 region is CASSLLAGQGAGTEAFF. The CDR3 DNA follows: TGTGCCAGCAGCTTACTGGCCGGACAGGGTGCGGGCACTGAAGCTTTCTTT. This chain joins TRBV5-6 and TRBJ1-1, with 8 nucleotides matching TRBD1. V was clipped by 2 bases and J by 4 bases; unmatched bases: 13. The germline V gene has CDR1 SGHDT and CDR2 YYEEEE. This CDR3 is built from 17 residues.

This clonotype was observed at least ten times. CDR3 in DNA: TGTGCCAGCAGCTTCGGACAGGGCCCCAATGAAAAACTGTTTTTT. This gives the protein CASSFGQGPNEKLFF. The chain uses TRBV7-6 and TRBJ1-4; 8 positions match TRBD1. This CDR3 has 15 amino acids. Trimming removed 3 bases from V and 5 bases from J; junction bases left unmatched: 5. The germline V gene has CDR1 SGHVS and CDR2 FNYEAQ.

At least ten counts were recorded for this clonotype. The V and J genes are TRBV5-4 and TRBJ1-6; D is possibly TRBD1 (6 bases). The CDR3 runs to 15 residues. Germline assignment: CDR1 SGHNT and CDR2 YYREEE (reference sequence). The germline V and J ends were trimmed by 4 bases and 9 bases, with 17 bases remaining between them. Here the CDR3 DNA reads TGTGCCAGCAGCGGCGGACAGAAGACGGGTTCACCCCTCCACTTT. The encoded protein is CASSGGQKTGSPLHF.

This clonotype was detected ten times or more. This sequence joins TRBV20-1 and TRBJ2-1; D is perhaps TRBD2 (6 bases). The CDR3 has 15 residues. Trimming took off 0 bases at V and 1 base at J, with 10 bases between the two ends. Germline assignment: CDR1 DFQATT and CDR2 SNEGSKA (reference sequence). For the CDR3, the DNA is TGCAGTGCTAGAGATATTCGGGGGTCCTACAATGAGCAGTTCTTC. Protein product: CSARDIRGSYNEQFF.

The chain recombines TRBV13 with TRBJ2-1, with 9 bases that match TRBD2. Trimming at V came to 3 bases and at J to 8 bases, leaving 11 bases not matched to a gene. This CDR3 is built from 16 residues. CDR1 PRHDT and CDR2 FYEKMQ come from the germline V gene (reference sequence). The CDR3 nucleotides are TGTGCCAGCAGCTTCGCCAGCGGGGGGATCTTGGATGAGCAGTTCTTC. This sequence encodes CASSFASGGILDEQFF.

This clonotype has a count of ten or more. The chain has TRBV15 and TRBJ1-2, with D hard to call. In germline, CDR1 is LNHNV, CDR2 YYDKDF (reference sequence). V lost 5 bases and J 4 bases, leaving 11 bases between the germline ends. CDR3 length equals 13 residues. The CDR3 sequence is CATSESVGYGYTF. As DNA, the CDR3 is TGTGCCACCAGCGAGTCGGTCGGCTATGGCTACACCTTC.

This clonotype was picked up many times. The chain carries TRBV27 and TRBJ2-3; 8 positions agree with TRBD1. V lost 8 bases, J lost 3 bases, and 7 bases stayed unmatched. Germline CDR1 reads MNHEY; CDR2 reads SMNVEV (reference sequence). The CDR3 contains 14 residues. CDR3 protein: CASADRAGTDTQYF. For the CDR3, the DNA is TGTGCCAGCGCGGACAGGGCGGGTACAGATACGCAGTATTTT.

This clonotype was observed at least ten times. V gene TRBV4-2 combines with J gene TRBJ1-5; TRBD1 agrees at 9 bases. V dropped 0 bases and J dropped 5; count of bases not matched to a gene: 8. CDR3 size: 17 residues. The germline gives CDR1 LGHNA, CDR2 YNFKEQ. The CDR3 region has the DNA TGTGCCAGCAGCCAAGATGGGACAGGGACTTTGGATCAGCCCCAGCATTTT. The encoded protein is CASSQDGTGTLDQPQHF.

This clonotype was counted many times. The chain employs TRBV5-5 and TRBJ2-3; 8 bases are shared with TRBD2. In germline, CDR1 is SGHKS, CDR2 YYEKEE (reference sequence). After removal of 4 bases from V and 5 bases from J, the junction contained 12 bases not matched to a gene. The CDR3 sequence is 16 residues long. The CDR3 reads CASSLGTAGLVDTQYF. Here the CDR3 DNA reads TGTGCCAGCAGCCTTGGAACAGCGGGACTAGTAGATACGCAGTATTTT.

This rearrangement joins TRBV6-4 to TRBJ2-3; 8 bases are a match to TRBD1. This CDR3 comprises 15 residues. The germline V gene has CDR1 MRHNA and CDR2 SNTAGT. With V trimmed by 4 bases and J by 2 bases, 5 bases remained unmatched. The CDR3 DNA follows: TGTGCCAGCAGTGCACGGACAGGGTCCACAGATACGCAGTATTTT. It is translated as CASSARTGSTDTQYF.

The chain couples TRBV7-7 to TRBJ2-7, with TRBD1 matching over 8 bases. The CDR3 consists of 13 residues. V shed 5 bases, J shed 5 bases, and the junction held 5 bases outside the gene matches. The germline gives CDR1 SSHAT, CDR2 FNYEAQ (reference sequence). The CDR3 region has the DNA TGTGCCAGCAGCGGACAGGGTTCCCACGAGCAGTACTTC. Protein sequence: CASSGQGSHEQYF.

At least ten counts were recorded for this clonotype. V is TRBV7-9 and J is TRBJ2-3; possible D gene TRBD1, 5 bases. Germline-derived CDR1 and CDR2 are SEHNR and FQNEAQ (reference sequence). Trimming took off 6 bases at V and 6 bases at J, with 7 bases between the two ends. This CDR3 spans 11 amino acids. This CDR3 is CASRPGDTQYF. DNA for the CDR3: TGTGCCAGCAGGCCAGGGGATACGCAGTATTTT.

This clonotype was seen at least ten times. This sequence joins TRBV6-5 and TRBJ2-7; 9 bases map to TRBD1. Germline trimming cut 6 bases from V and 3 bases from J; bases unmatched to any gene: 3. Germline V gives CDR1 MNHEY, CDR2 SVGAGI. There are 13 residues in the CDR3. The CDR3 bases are TGTGCCAGCAGGGGACAGGGATTCTACGAGCAGTACTTC. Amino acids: CASRGQGFYEQYF.

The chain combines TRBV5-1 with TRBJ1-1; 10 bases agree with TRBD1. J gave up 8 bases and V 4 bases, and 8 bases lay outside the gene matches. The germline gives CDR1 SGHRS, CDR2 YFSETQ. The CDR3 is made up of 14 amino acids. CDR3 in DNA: TGCGCCAGCAGCACAGGGACAGGGGATTCCGAAGCTTTCTTT. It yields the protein CASSTGTGDSEAFF.

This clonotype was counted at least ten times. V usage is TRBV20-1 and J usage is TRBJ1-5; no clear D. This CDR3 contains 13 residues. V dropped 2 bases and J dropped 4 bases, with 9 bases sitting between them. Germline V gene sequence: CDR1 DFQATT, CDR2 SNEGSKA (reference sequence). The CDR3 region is CSARRRQNQPQHF. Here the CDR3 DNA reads TGCAGTGCTAGACGACGGCAGAATCAGCCCCAGCATTTT.

The CDR3 nucleotides are TGCAGCGTTGGGCAACACGAGCAGTACTTC. The encoded protein is CSVGQHEQYF. The chain combines TRBV29-1 with TRBJ2-7; D unclear. CDR1 SQVTM and CDR2 ANQGSEA come from the germline V gene. Deletions cut 4 bases from V and 5 bases from J, with 6 bases between. The CDR3 spans 10 residues.

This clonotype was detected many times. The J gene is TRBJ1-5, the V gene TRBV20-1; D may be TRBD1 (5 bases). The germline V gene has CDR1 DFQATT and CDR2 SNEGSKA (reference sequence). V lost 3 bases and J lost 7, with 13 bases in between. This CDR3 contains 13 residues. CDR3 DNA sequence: TGCAGTGCTAGGGGCAGGGAGGGACAGCCCCAGCATTTT. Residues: CSARGREGQPQHF.